This entry lists 28 T cell receptor beta chains sequenced from one sample in a study of cytomegalovirus exposure and HLA in healthy donors. Both 60 Vbeta primers and 13 Jbeta primers went into the PCR. TCRdb keeps only in-frame clones here, not all; method: immunoSEQ multiplex PCR. The table lists around 180,000 clones, more than 65% of them singletons, with 1% to 1.5% in the top ten. Input material: PBMCs. These receptors were collected from a girl aged 2-10 years in good health and CMV-seropositive.

V usage is TRBV10-3 and J usage is TRBJ2-7; perhaps TRBD1 as D (7 bases). CDR3 length: 14 amino acids. The V and J ends lost 8 bases and 6 bases respectively, with 20 bases between them. Germline CDR1 and CDR2: ENHRY and SYGVKD. The CDR3: CAIGSDREDSEQYF. Written as DNA, the CDR3 is TGTGCCATCGGGTCTGACAGGGAGGATAGCGAGCAGTACTTC.

The rearrangement uses TRBV9 and TRBJ1-3, with 7 positions matching TRBD1. This CDR3 contains 14 residues. J was trimmed by 7 bases and V by 0 bases; bases with no gene match: 4. Per germline, CDR1 SGDLS and CDR2 YYNGEE. In DNA form, the CDR3 reads TGTGCCAGCAGCGTAGACAGGGGACGGAACACCATATATTTT. It encodes CASSVDRGRNTIYF.

The chain has TRBV7-2 and TRBJ2-7; D perhaps matches TRBD1 (5 bases). Germline V lookup: CDR1 SGHTA, CDR2 FQGNSA. Trimming took off 2 bases at V and 3 bases at J, with 8 bases between the two ends. This CDR3 has 13 residues. The CDR3, as DNA: TGTGCCAGCAGCTTACCAGGGTACTACGAGCAGTACTTC. Its translation: CASSLPGYYEQYF.

The chain couples TRBV29-1 to TRBJ2-1; 9 nucleotides match TRBD2. V lost 3 bases to trimming and J lost 3 bases; unmatched junction nucleotides: 3. Germline V gene lookup returns CDR1 SQVTM and CDR2 ANQGSEA. The CDR3 extends over 14 amino acids. CDR3 sequence (DNA): TGCAGCGTTGATGCAGCGGGAGGCTACAATGAGCAGTTCTTC. Translating gives CSVDAAGGYNEQFF.

Notes on this clone: At one boundary the junction diverges from the germline segment, which might be a read error. The chain couples TRBV7-7 to TRBJ2-5, with 8 bases identical to TRBD2. CDR1 and CDR2 (germline): SSHAT, FNYEAQ (reference sequence). CDR3 length: 16 amino acids. The CDR3 region is CASSRLASGFQETQYF. The CDR3, as DNA: TGTGCTAGCAGTCGACTAGCGTCAGGCTTCCAAGAGACCCAGTACTTC.

The chain is built from TRBV6-1 and TRBJ2-1; 8 bases agree with TRBD1. This CDR3 region has 13 residues. The ends lost 10 bases at V and 6 bases at J; junction bases unmatched: 8. Germline CDR1 MNHNS, CDR2 SASEGT. The CDR3 loop is CATSLTGGNEQFF. CDR3 bases: TGTGCCACCTCCCTTACAGGGGGCAATGAGCAGTTCTTC.

This chain links TRBV29-1 with TRBJ2-3; D gene unclear. This CDR3 contains 13 residues. CDR1 is SQVTM, CDR2 ANQGSEA, per germline. The V end lost 5 bases, the J end lost 2 bases, and 11 bases lay between the germline ends. DNA of the CDR3: TGCAGCGTTCAGGCGTACCCCACAGATACGCAGTATTTT. This gives the protein CSVQAYPTDTQYF.

The chain is built from TRBV19 and TRBJ2-1; D is undetermined. Germline V gene lookup returns CDR1 LNHDA and CDR2 SQIVND (reference sequence). The V end was cut by 3 bases, the J end by 5 bases, with 14 bases between. CDR3 length equals 15 residues. The CDR3 region has the DNA TGTGCCAGTAGTATGTTAGGCAGGTCGGACAATGAGCAGTTCTTC. It yields the protein CASSMLGRSDNEQFF.

This rearrangement joins TRBV4-1 to TRBJ2-3; D perhaps matches TRBD1 (6 bases). The germline V and J ends were trimmed by 0 bases and 6 bases, with 19 bases remaining between them. Looked up from germline, CDR1 is MGHRA and CDR2 is YSYEKL. CDR3 length: 17 residues. CDR3 protein: CASSQDRVGHGSDTQYF. CDR3 DNA sequence: TGCGCCAGCAGCCAAGATAGGGTGGGACACGGCTCTGATACGCAGTATTTT.

This chain links TRBV27 with TRBJ2-7; TRBD1 matches 9 bases. J lost 5 bases, V lost 6 bases, and 17 bases had no gene match. Per germline, CDR1 MNHEY and CDR2 SMNVEV (reference sequence). The CDR3 is 17 residues long. The CDR3 here is CASRRRLTGTGLDEQYF. CDR3 nucleotide sequence: TGTGCCAGCAGACGGAGACTCACCGGGACAGGGCTCGACGAGCAGTACTTC.

The chain carries TRBV7-2 and TRBJ1-6; 7 bases are shared with TRBD1. From germline, CDR1 is SGHTA and CDR2 FQGNSA. V was pared by 1 base and J by 10 bases, with 7 bases of the junction left unmatched. The CDR3 sequence is 15 residues long. The CDR3 is CASSLDRGLVSPLHF. The CDR3 bases are TGTGCCAGCAGCTTAGACAGGGGTCTCGTATCACCCCTCCACTTT. The full variable domain, completed using reference TRBV7-2 and TRBJ1-6, is GAGVSQSPSNKVTEKGKDVELRCDPISGHTALYWYRQSLGQGLEFLIYFQGNSAPDKSGLPSDRFSAERTGGSVSTLTIQRTQQEDSAVYLCASSLDRGLVSPLHFGNGTRLTVT.

The chain links TRBV10-3 to TRBJ2-7, with D tentatively TRBD2 (6 bases). The CDR3 spans 14 residues. The V and J ends lost 11 bases and 6 bases respectively, with 23 bases between them. The V gene's germline CDR1 is ENHRY and CDR2 SYGVKD. CDR3 sequence reads: CASRENGGGAEQYF. CDR3 nucleotides: TGTGCCTCCCGGGAGAACGGTGGCGGGGCCGAGCAGTACTTC.

This chain uses TRBV6-1 with TRBJ1-2; a possible D gene is TRBD1 (5 bases). Germline values: CDR1 MNHNS, CDR2 SASEGT. V was clipped by 0 bases and J by 6 bases, with 8 bases between them. CDR3 length: 13 amino acids. The CDR3 nucleotides are TGTGCCAGCAGTGAAGCTGAGACAGATGGCTACACCTTC. Its translation: CASSEAETDGYTF.

The V call is TRBV19, the J call TRBJ1-2, with a possible D match to TRBD1 (5 bases). Between the trimmed V and J ends, which lost 10 bases and 4 bases, there was a span of 16 bases. CDR1 LNHDA and CDR2 SQIVND come from the germline V gene (reference sequence). The CDR3 totals 13 residues. CDR3 DNA sequence: TGTGCCACCATGGGGGGAGGAAGCTATGGCTACACCTTC. Translating gives CATMGGGSYGYTF.

This clone was found a few times. The chain employs TRBV6-1 and TRBJ1-1, with TRBD1 identical over 9 bases. The CDR3 totals 14 residues. Germline V gene data show CDR1 as MNHNS and CDR2 as SASEGT. J lost 3 bases, V lost 5 bases, and 4 bases had no gene match. The CDR3 region is CASSPQGADTEAFF. The CDR3 bases are TGTGCCAGCAGTCCACAGGGGGCAGACACTGAAGCTTTCTTT.

The chain employs TRBV19 and TRBJ2-7, with TRBD2 as a possible D gene (6 bases). CDR1 and CDR2 from the germline V gene are LNHDA and SQIVND (reference sequence). Trimming pared 5 bases from V and 3 bases from J, leaving 14 bases between. The CDR3 is 14 residues long. As DNA, the CDR3 is TGTGCCAGTAGTGTGGCTAGCGCAAGCTACGAGCAGTACTTC. Amino acids: CASSVASASYEQYF. Full variable domain (missing parts from reference TRBV19 and TRBJ2-7): DGGITQSPKYLFRKEGQNVTLSCEQNLNHDAMYWYRQDPGQGLRLIYYSQIVNDFQKGDIAEGYSVSREKKESFPLTVTSAQKNPTAFYLCASSVASASYEQYFGPGTRLTVT.

This rearrangement joins TRBV11-2 to TRBJ1-2, with D tentatively TRBD1 (5 bases). Looked up from germline, CDR1 is SGHAT and CDR2 is FQNNGV. The CDR3 contains 15 residues. Trimming cost V 0 bases and J 6 bases, with 14 bases left between them. In nucleotides, the CDR3 is TGTGCCAGCAGCTTAGACAGGGTAGTGCCCGATGGCTACACCTTC. Amino acids: CASSLDRVVPDGYTF.

The gene calls are TRBV7-8 and TRBJ1-4; D unresolved. Germline V gene sequence: CDR1 SGHVS, CDR2 FQNEAQ. Trimming pared 2 bases from V and 8 bases from J, leaving 12 bases between. This CDR3 contains 14 residues. The CDR3 DNA follows: TGTGCCAGCAGCTTAACGGGGAGATTCGAAAAACTGTTTTTT. It translates to CASSLTGRFEKLFF.

This chain links TRBV28 with TRBJ2-5; 11 nucleotides line up with TRBD1. Germline loops: CDR1 MDHEN, CDR2 SYDVKM. The CDR3 sequence is 13 residues long. V shed 10 bases and J 5 bases; nucleotides not matched to a gene: 6. CDR3 region: CATIRDRGETQYF. In DNA form, the CDR3 reads TGTGCCACGATCCGGGACAGGGGGGAGACCCAGTACTTC.

The chain uses TRBV2 and TRBJ2-7, with TRBD1 matching over 7 bases. V trimming: 8 bases; J trimming: 2 bases; junction bases outside the gene matches: 15. CDR3 size: 16 residues. Germline values: CDR1 SNHLY, CDR2 FYNNEI. CDR3 in DNA: TGTGCCAGCGCTAACGCAAAACAGGGGCCGCCCTACGAGCAGTACTTC. Residues: CASANAKQGPPYEQYF.

This chain connects TRBV28 to TRBJ2-5, with 8 bases identical to TRBD2. Germline CDR1 reads MDHEN; CDR2 reads SYDVKM. The CDR3 loop spans 14 amino acids. V dropped 6 bases and J dropped 1; count of bases not matched to a gene: 4. The CDR3, as DNA: TGTGCCAGCAGCCGGGGGGGCCCCCAAGAGACCCAGTACTTC. It specifies CASSRGGPQETQYF.

This chain uses TRBV19 with TRBJ2-2; 9 bases agree with TRBD2. This CDR3 has 16 residues. The ends lost 3 bases at V and 6 bases at J; junction bases unmatched: 8. The germline CDR1 and CDR2 sequences are LNHDA and SQIVND (reference sequence). The CDR3 loop reads CASSIRSGRPAGELFF. As DNA, the CDR3 is TGTGCCAGTAGTATCCGTAGCGGGAGACCGGCCGGGGAGCTGTTTTTT.

The rearrangement links TRBV30 to TRBJ1-6; perhaps TRBD1 as D (6 bases). Per the germline V gene, CDR1 is GTSNPN and CDR2 is SVGIG (reference sequence). The CDR3 covers 17 residues. The germline V and J ends were trimmed by 8 bases and 10 bases, with 30 bases remaining between them. The CDR3: CAGTRLYRTGLGSPLHF. The CDR3 DNA follows: TGTGCCGGGACCAGGCTATACCGAACAGGGTTAGGGTCACCCCTCCACTTT.

The J gene is TRBJ1-1, the V gene TRBV7-3; 7 bases are shared with TRBD1. From germline, CDR1 is SGHTA and CDR2 FQGTGA. After removal of 5 bases from V and 2 bases from J, the junction contained 8 bases not matched to a gene. The CDR3 spans 15 residues. The DNA of the CDR3 is TGTGCCAGCAGCAGAGGAACAGGGGTTAACACTGAAGCTTTCTTT. It specifies CASSRGTGVNTEAFF.

V is TRBV9 and J is TRBJ2-3, with TRBD2 matching over 7 bases. This CDR3 has 15 amino acids. With 6 bases clipped from V and 1 base from J, the junction kept 8 bases outside the gene matches. Germline assignment: CDR1 SGDLS and CDR2 YYNGEE. The CDR3 bases are TGTGCCAGCACCTACCGGGACTACCGCACAGATACGCAGTATTTT. Translation gives CASTYRDYRTDTQYF.

This chain connects TRBV6-5 to TRBJ1-5, with D perhaps matching TRBD1 (6 bases). Germline V gene data show CDR1 as MNHEY and CDR2 as SVGAGI. V was trimmed by 0 bases and J by 8 bases, leaving 17 bases between them. CDR3 length: 16 amino acids. CDR3 bases: TGTGCCAGCAGTTACTCGCTCTCCGGGACAATAGAGCCCCAGCATTTT. This sequence encodes CASSYSLSGTIEPQHF.

This clone turned up a few times. The chain has TRBV27 and TRBJ1-5; the D gene is possibly TRBD1 (5 bases). Germline V gene data show CDR1 as MNHEY and CDR2 as SMNVEV (reference sequence). CDR3 length: 14 amino acids. Trimming pared 9 bases from V and 0 bases from J, leaving 12 bases between. The CDR3 protein is CARTVDHSNQPQHF. The CDR3, as DNA: TGTGCCAGGACAGTCGATCATAGCAATCAGCCCCAGCATTTT.

This chain links TRBV4-1 with TRBJ2-7; D gene ambiguous. CDR1 and CDR2 (germline): MGHRA, YSYEKL. V was trimmed by 3 bases and J by 3 bases, leaving 18 bases between them. This CDR3 is built from 16 residues. The CDR3 spells CASSHEPLRYLYEQYF. CDR3 sequence (DNA): TGCGCCAGCAGCCATGAACCTCTCCGCTACCTCTACGAGCAGTACTTC.